This TCR beta chain appears in the sequencing data of a study of control samples from healthy donors and cancer patients. Clones were sequenced by immunoSEQ multiplex PCR, and TCRdb holds only the in-frame ones, with some missing. Among around 49,000 clones listed, about nine tenths were seen once. The germline V gene has CDR1 MNHEY and CDR2 SVGAGI. Trimming removed 8 bases at V and 0 bases at J, with 13 bases between. CDR3 length: 15 residues. The V call is TRBV6-5, the J call TRBJ1-4; D is ambiguous. The receptor's source is a man aged 40-49 years with colorectal cancer. The sample was PBMCs. CDR3 DNA sequence: TGTGCCAGCGGTCCTTGGGCACCAACTAATGAAAAACTGTTTTTT. Translated, it gives CASGPWAPTNEKLFF.